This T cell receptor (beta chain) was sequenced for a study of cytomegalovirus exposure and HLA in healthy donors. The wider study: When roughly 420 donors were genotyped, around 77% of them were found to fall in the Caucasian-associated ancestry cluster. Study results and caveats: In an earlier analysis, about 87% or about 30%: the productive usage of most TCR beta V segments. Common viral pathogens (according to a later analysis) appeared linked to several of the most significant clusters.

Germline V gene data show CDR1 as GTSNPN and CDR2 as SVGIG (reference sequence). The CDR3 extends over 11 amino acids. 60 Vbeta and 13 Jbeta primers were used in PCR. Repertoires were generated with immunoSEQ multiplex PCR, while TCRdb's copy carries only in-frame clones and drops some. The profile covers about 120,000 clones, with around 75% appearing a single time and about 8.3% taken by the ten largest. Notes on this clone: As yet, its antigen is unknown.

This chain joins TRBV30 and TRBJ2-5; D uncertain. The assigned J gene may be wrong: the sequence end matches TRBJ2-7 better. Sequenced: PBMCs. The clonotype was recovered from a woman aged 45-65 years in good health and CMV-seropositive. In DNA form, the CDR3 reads TGTGCCTGGGCTACTACCTACGAGCAGTACTTC. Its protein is CAWATTYEQYF.